These 21 T cell receptor beta chains came from one sample sequenced in a study of patients and donors after allogeneic stem cell transplantation. Using its own MiXCR run on the RT-PCR reads, TCRdb lists one record per CDR3 protein. The table has roughly 150,000 distinct CDR3 sequences, approximately 25% seen once. Material for sequencing was blood, either unsorted or a sorted T cell fraction (not recorded which). These receptors were taken from a human donor who was either an allogeneic HSCT recipient or a stem cell or donor lymphocyte infusion donor (not recorded which). It is not recorded whose cells these are; they may come from a transplant donor.

The genes are TRBV10-3 and TRBJ2-1; 7 bases map to TRBD2. From germline, CDR1 is ENHRY and CDR2 SYGVKD. V lost 6 bases, J lost 0 bases, and 5 bases stayed unmatched. The CDR3 is 15 amino acids. CDR3 nucleotide sequence: TGTGCCATCAGAGTGGGGGGGAGCTCCTACAATGAGCAGTTCTTC. Translating gives CAIRVGGSSYNEQFF.

This clonotype was found a few times. The chain couples TRBV11-3 to TRBJ2-7; D possibly corresponds to TRBD2 (6 bases). Trimming left V 0 bases short and J 6 bases short, with 12 bases between. The CDR3 totals 14 residues. Germline lookup yields CDR1 SGHNT and CDR2 YENEEA. CDR3 nucleotides: TGTGCCAGCAGCTTAGAGCCGGGAGCCCTCGAGCAGTACTTC. Amino acids: CASSLEPGALEQYF.

This chain links TRBV21-1 with TRBJ2-7; the D call in the table, TRBD1, was not verified against the DNA. TRBV21-1 is shown as a pseudogene. The CDR3 extends over 13 amino acids. DNA for the CDR3: TGTGCCAGCCGACGGGACAGAGCCTACGAGCAGTACTTC. Its translation: CASRRDRAYEQYF.

The J gene is TRBJ2-7, the V gene TRBV5-1; D gene unclear. The CDR3 is made up of 12 amino acids. CDR1 and CDR2 (germline): SGHRS, YFSETQ. Trimming cost V 4 bases and J 6 bases, with 11 bases left between them. CDR3 coding DNA: TGCGCCAGCAGCCTAGATTTACTCGAGCAGTACTTC. Translating it yields CASSLDLLEQYF. The whole variable domain, remainder taken from reference TRBV5-1 and TRBJ2-7, is KAGVTQTPRYLIKTRGQQVTLSCSPISGHRSVSWYQQTPGQGLQFLFEYFSETQRNKGNFPGRFSGRQFSNSRSEMNVSTLELGDSALYLCASSLDLLEQYFGPGTRLTVT.

This clonotype was detected a few times. This chain connects TRBV7-9 to TRBJ2-3; 9 nucleotides line up with TRBD2. Trimming removed 0 bases from V and 6 bases from J; junction bases left unmatched: 7. This CDR3 comprises 16 residues. Per germline, CDR1 SEHNR and CDR2 FQNEAQ (reference sequence). The CDR3, as DNA: TGTGCCAGCAGCTTAGCGGCTAGCGGGGTGCGGGATACGCAGTATTTT. Residues: CASSLAASGVRDTQYF.

This clonotype has a handful of counts. The chain links TRBV12-3 or TRBV12-4 to TRBJ2-1; D gene ambiguous. The CDR3 has 14 amino acids. Trimming removed 5 bases from V and 0 bases from J, with 8 bases in between. CDR3: CASSATASYNEQFF. In nucleotides, the CDR3 is TGTGCCAGCAGTGCGACTGCCTCCTACAATGAGCAGTTCTTC.

This clonotype was counted many times. This chain connects TRBV2 to TRBJ1-4; D gene uncertain. Germline V gene data show CDR1 as SNHLY and CDR2 as FYNNEI. With 5 bases removed from V and 0 bases from J, the gap between germline ends came to 1 base. This CDR3 is 12 amino acids long. CDR3 in amino acids: CASSSTNEKLFF. CDR3 DNA: TGTGCCAGCAGTTCAACTAATGAAAAACTGTTTTTT.

This chain uses TRBV7-6 with TRBJ2-5; D call uncertain. Trimming stripped 1 base from V and 3 bases from J, with 9 bases between. The CDR3 is made up of 14 amino acids. The V gene's germline CDR1 is SGHVS and CDR2 FNYEAQ. The CDR3 DNA is TGTGCCAGCAGCTTAGGGGTGTACGAAGAGACCCAGTACTTC. Amino acid sequence: CASSLGVYEETQYF. Full variable domain (rest looked up from reference TRBV7-6 and TRBJ2-5): GAGVSQSPRYKVTKRGQDVALRCDPISGHVSLYWYRQALGQGPEFLTYFNYEAQQDKSGLPNDRFSAERPEGSISTLTIQRTEQRDSAMYRCASSLGVYEETQYFGPGTRLLVL.

V gene TRBV3-1 combines with J gene TRBJ1-1; D ambiguous. In germline, CDR1 is LGHDT, CDR2 YNNKEL (reference sequence). This CDR3 contains 14 residues. V was trimmed by 6 bases and J by 1 base, leaving 12 bases between them. The CDR3 region has the DNA TGTGCCAGCAGTCCCTTGCCGGCGAACACTGAAGCTTTCTTT. Translated: CASSPLPANTEAFF.

This clonotype has just a few counts. The V gene is TRBV30, the J gene TRBJ2-7, with unresolved D. Germline V gene sequence: CDR1 GTSNPN, CDR2 SVGIG (reference sequence). Trimming removed 7 bases at V and 3 bases at J, with 22 bases between. The CDR3 length is 15 residues. CDR3 nucleotide sequence: TGTGCCTCAAAGACCAAAGTGGGTTATGACTACGAGCAGTACTTC. It specifies CASKTKVGYDYEQYF.

A single count supports this clonotype. The rearrangement links TRBV29-1 to TRBJ2-1; perhaps TRBD1 as D (6 bases). The CDR3 consists of 13 residues. The germline V gene has CDR1 SQVTM and CDR2 ANQGSEA. The CDR3 here is CGGREIIQDEQFF. CDR3 nucleotides: TGCGGGGGCAGGGAAATTATTCAGGATGAGCAGTTCTTC.

This clonotype was observed a few times. The chain links TRBV29-1 to TRBJ1-2, with unresolved D. V was shortened by 6 bases and J by 2 bases, with 25 bases between the two germline ends. Germline V gene lookup returns CDR1 SQVTM and CDR2 ANQGSEA. The CDR3 extends over 17 amino acids. The CDR3 DNA is TGCAGCGTCGACTCACATCCTAAGTGGACCCCGAACTATGGCTACACCTTC. This sequence encodes CSVDSHPKWTPNYGYTF.

The J gene is TRBJ2-5, the V gene TRBV9; TRBD2 matches 11 bases. Losses at the gene ends were 4 bases for V and 1 base for J; bases not matched to a gene: 9. The CDR3 is made up of 17 amino acids. Germline lookup yields CDR1 SGDLS and CDR2 YYNGEE. CDR3 residues: CASSPLVLAGGQETQYF. The CDR3 DNA sequence: TGTGCCAGCAGCCCACTTGTGCTAGCGGGAGGCCAAGAGACCCAGTACTTC.

This clonotype has only a few counts. The chain has TRBV5-1 and TRBJ2-1; 7 nucleotides align to TRBD2. Germline CDR1 SGHRS, CDR2 YFSETQ. The CDR3 length is 16 residues. V was pared by 1 base and J by 7 bases, with 11 bases of the junction left unmatched. CDR3 loop: CASSLKTSLLSNEQFF. The CDR3 nucleotides read TGCGCCAGCAGCTTGAAGACTAGCCTCCTATCAAATGAGCAGTTCTTC.

The chain uses TRBV6-2 or TRBV6-3 and TRBJ2-1; D is possibly TRBD1 (5 bases). Per germline, CDR1 MNHEY and CDR2 SVGEGT. The CDR3 is 14 amino acids. Trimming pared 2 bases from V and 9 bases from J, leaving 14 bases between. The CDR3 DNA reads TGTGCCAGCAGTTACGTGACAGACCATAGTGAGCAGTTCTTC. The encoded protein is CASSYVTDHSEQFF.

The chain couples TRBV6-2 or TRBV6-3 to TRBJ2-7; no definite D call. The germline gives CDR1 MNHEY, CDR2 SVGEGT. V lost 6 bases, J lost 0 bases, and 3 bases lay in between. This CDR3 is built from 11 residues. The CDR3 loop is CASSHSYEQYF. CDR3 coding DNA: TGTGCCAGCAGCCACTCCTACGAGCAGTACTTC.

Only a few counts were recorded for this clonotype. The chain employs TRBV7-9 and TRBJ2-1; D remains unclear. The V gene lost 2 bases and the J gene lost 8 bases, with 19 bases spanning the gap. Germline CDR1 and CDR2: SEHNR and FQNEAQ (reference sequence). The CDR3 covers 16 residues. The CDR3 DNA follows: TGTGCCAGCAGCTTACGACTGAAGTGGACCGTCGATGAGCAGTTCTTC. Encoded protein: CASSLRLKWTVDEQFF.

This sequence joins TRBV12-3 or TRBV12-4 and TRBJ2-1; D remains ambiguous. Trimming cost V 3 bases and J 8 bases, with 8 bases left between them. This CDR3 has 12 amino acids. In nucleotides, the CDR3 is TGTGCCAGCAGTTTGGAGATCCATGAGCAGTTCTTC. This gives the protein CASSLEIHEQFF.

This clonotype has just a few counts. The chain links TRBV15 to TRBJ1-1; D is possibly TRBD1 (5 bases). CDR1 LNHNV and CDR2 YYDKDF come from the germline V gene (reference sequence). The CDR3 contains 13 residues. V was clipped by 5 bases and J by 3 bases, with 10 bases between them. The CDR3 region is CATSSGTDTEAFF. Here the CDR3 DNA reads TGTGCCACCAGCTCAGGGACCGACACTGAAGCTTTCTTT.

CDR3: CASSEVPDGEQYF. The CDR3 bases are TGTGCCAGCAGTGAAGTTCCAGATGGGGAGCAGTACTTC. This sequence joins TRBV6-1 and TRBJ2-7; D is uncertain. Between the trimmed V and J ends, which lost 1 base and 7 bases, there was a span of 11 bases. The germline V gene encodes CDR1 MNHNS and CDR2 SASEGT. The CDR3 totals 13 residues.

The chain combines TRBV10-3 with TRBJ2-5, with TRBD1 matching over 12 bases. Germline loops: CDR1 ENHRY, CDR2 SYGVKD. Losses at the gene ends were 3 bases for V and 4 bases for J; bases not matched to a gene: 6. There are 16 residues in the CDR3. In DNA, the CDR3 is TGTGCCATCAGTGATTCCGGGACAGGGGGCCTAGAGACCCAGTACTTC. This codes for CAISDSGTGGLETQYF.